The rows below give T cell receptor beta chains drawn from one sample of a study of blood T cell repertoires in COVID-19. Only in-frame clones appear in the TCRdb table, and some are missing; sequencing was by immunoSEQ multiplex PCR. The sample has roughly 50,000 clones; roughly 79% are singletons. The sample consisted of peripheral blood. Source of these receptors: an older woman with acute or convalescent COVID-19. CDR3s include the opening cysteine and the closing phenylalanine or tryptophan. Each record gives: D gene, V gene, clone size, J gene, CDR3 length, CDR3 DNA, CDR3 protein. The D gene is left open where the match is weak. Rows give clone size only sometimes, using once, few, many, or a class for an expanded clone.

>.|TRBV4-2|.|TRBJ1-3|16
TGTGCCAGCAGCCAAGAAGGAGCAGACTCTGGAAACACCATATATTTT
CASSQEGADSGNTIYF
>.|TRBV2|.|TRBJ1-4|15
TGTGCCAGCAGGTCGAGCGGGACCGATAATGAAAAACTGTTTTTT
CASRSSGTDNEKLFF
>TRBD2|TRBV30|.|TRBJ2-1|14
TGTGCCTGGAGTGAAGCGGGGGGCTACAATGAGCAGTTCTTC
CAWSEAGGYNEQFF
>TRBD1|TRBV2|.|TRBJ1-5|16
TGTGCCAGCAGAGATGGATGGGACAGGGGATATCAGCCCCAGCATTTT
CASRDGWDRGYQPQHF
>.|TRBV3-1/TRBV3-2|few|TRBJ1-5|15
TGTGCCAGCAGCCAAGGAACCTCGGGGAATCAGCCCCAGCATTTT
CASSQGTSGNQPQHF
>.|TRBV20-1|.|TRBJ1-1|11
TGCCTAGTCCGGTTGAACACTGAAGCTTTCTTT
CLVRLNTEAFF
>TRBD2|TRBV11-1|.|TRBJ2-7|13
TGTGCCAGCAGCCGGGGGGGGACCCACGAGCAGTACTTC
CASSRGGTHEQYF
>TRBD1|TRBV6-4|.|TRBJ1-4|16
TGTGCCAGCAGTCGGACAGGCGTAATAAGTGGTGAAAAACTGTTTTTT
CASSRTGVISGEKLFF
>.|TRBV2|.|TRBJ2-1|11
TGTGCCAGCAGTGAGTCGAATGAGCAGTTCTTC
CASSESNEQFF
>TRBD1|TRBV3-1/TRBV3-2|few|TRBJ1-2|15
TGTGCCAGCAGCCCCGGGACAGGGGGTACCTTTGGCTACACCTTC
CASSPGTGGTFGYTF
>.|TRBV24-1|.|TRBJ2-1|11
TGTGCCACCAGCGGAGATAATGAGCAGTTCTTC
CATSGDNEQFF
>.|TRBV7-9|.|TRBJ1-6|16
TGTGCCAGCAGCTTGCGGGGTACCTCCTATAATTCACCCCTCCACTTT
CASSLRGTSYNSPLHF
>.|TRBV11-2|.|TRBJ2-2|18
TGTGCCAGCAGCTCCTTAGTGGGTACAGGCGGGAACACCGGGGAGCTGTTTTTT
CASSSLVGTGGNTGELFF
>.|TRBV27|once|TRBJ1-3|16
TGTGCCAGCAGTTTGAACCCCCCTGGGAGTGGAAACACCATATATTTT
CASSLNPPGSGNTIYF
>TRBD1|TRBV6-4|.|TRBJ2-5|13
TGTGCCAGCAGCCGGGACAGGGGGGAGACCCAGTACTTC
CASSRDRGETQYF
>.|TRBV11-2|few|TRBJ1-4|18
TGTGCCAGCACCCATGGCCCGGGAGGAGTGGATATAAATGAAAAACTGTTTTTT
CASTHGPGGVDINEKLFF
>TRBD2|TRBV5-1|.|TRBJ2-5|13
TGCGCCAGCAGCAATCTAGCGGAAGAGACCCAGTACTTC
CASSNLAEETQYF
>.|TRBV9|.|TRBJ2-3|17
TGTGCCAGCAGCGTAAGTACTAGCAACAAGAACACAGATACGCAGTATTTT
CASSVSTSNKNTDTQYF
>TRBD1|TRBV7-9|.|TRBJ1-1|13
TGTGCCAGCAGCTTAACCACAGGGGCTGAAGCTTTCTTT
CASSLTTGAEAFF
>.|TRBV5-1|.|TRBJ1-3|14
TGCGCCAGCAGCTTGGGGACTCCTGGAAACACCATATATTTT
CASSLGTPGNTIYF
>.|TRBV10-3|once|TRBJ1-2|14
TGTGCCACATGGGGGGGGAATTCTAACTATGGCTACACCTTC
CATWGGNSNYGYTF
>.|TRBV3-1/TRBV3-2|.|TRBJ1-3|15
TGTGCCAGCAGCCGGTCGGAGGGAGCTGGAAACACCATATATTTT
CASSRSEGAGNTIYF
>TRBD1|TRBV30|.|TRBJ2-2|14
TGTGCCTGGAGAGGGACAGGGAACACCGGGGAGCTGTTTTTT
CAWRGTGNTGELFF